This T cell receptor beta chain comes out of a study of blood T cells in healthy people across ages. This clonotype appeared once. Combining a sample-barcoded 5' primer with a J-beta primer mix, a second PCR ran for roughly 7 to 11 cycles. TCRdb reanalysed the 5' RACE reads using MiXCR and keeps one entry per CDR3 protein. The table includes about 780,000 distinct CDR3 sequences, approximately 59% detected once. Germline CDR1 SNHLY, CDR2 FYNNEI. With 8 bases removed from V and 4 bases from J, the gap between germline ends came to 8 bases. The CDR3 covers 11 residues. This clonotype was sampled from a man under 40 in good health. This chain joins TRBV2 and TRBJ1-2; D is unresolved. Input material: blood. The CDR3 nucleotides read TGTGCCAGCTCGACAACCTATGGCTACACCTTC. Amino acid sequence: CASSTTYGYTF.